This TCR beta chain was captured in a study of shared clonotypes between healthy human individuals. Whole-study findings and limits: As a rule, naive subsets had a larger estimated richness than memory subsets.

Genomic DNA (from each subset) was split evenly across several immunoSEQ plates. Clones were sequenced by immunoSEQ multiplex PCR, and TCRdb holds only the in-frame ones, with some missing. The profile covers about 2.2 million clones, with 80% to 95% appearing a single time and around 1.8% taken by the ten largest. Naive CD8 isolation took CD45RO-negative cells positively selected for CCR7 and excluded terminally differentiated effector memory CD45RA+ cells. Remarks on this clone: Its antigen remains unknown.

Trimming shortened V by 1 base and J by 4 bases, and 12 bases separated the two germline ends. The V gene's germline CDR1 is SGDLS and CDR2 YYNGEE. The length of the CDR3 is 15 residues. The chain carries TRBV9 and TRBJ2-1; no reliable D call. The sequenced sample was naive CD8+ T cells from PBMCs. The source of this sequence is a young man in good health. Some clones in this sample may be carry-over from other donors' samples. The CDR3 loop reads CASSVSRSGYNEQFF. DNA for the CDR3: TGTGCCAGCAGCGTAAGTAGAAGTGGGTACAATGAGCAGTTCTTC.